Each of the 32 T cell receptor beta chains below was sequenced from the same sample in a study of T cells after yellow fever vaccination. One entry per CDR3 protein, called by TCRdb with MiXCR from the 5' RACE reads. The table lists about 360,000 distinct CDR3 sequences, 6.2% of them singletons. This specimen was PBMCs, taken 5 days after the yellow fever booster vaccination. Receptor source: a man younger than 45 who received the YFV17D yellow fever vaccine.

The chain carries TRBV6-2 or TRBV6-3 and TRBJ2-7, with a possible D match to TRBD2 (6 bases). The CDR3 totals 15 residues. Germline V lookup: CDR1 MNHEY, CDR2 SVGEGT. Trimming removed 8 bases at V and 3 bases at J, with 20 bases between. The CDR3 nucleotides read TGTGCCAGCGGCGGCGGGACCTACCCGGGCTACGAGCAGTACTTC. Encoded protein: CASGGGTYPGYEQYF.

This clonotype has only a few counts. The V and J genes are TRBV10-3 and TRBJ2-1; 9 bases align to TRBD2. The CDR3 contains 13 residues. The V gene's germline CDR1 is ENHRY and CDR2 SYGVKD. The V gene end was trimmed by 11 bases and the J gene end by 6 bases; junction bases not matched to a gene: 8. CDR3 nucleotides: TGTGCCGCCCAAGCGGGAGGAGTCAATGAGCAGTTCTTC. This gives the protein CAAQAGGVNEQFF.

This clonotype was detected many times. The chain has TRBV20-1 and TRBJ2-7; either TRBD1 or TRBD2 may supply D (5 bases each). Germline CDR1 reads DFQATT; CDR2 reads SNEGSKA (reference sequence). The CDR3 sequence is 13 residues long. The V gene lost 6 bases and the J gene lost 0 bases, with 12 bases spanning the gap. CDR3 protein: CSAEGPSSYEQYF. CDR3 DNA sequence: TGCAGTGCCGAGGGACCGAGCTCCTACGAGCAGTACTTC.

There are many counts of this clonotype. The V call is TRBV12-3 or TRBV12-4, the J call TRBJ2-6; D is possibly TRBD2 (5 bases). This CDR3 has 16 residues. Trimming removed 1 base from V and 0 bases from J, with 7 bases in between. In nucleotides, the CDR3 is TGTGCCAGCAGTTTAGAGCGGTTCTCTGGGGCCAACGTCCTGACTTTC. The encoded protein is CASSLERFSGANVLTF.

This clonotype turned up a few times. The chain has TRBV6-1 and TRBJ2-2; 8 nucleotides line up with TRBD2. The CDR3 contains 16 residues. The germline gives CDR1 MNHNS, CDR2 SASEGT. The trim removed 7 bases at V and 6 bases at J, leaving 13 bases unmatched. CDR3 region: CASIGDSGTQPGELFF. The CDR3 nucleotides are TGTGCCAGCATAGGGGATAGCGGGACCCAGCCCGGGGAGCTGTTTTTT.

This clonotype was counted ten times or more. The V and J genes are TRBV2 and TRBJ2-3; D is unresolved. The V end was cut by 4 bases, the J end by 0 bases, with 11 bases between. This CDR3 is 15 amino acids long. Looked up from germline, CDR1 is SNHLY and CDR2 is FYNNEI. The CDR3 spells CASSGAFLSTDTQYF. CDR3 coding DNA: TGTGCCAGCAGTGGAGCCTTCCTCAGCACAGATACGCAGTATTTT.

This clonotype was counted ten times or more. This chain uses TRBV4-3 with TRBJ2-1; D gene ambiguous. The CDR3 contains 14 residues. The ends were cut back, 4 bases at V and 15 bases at J, with 22 bases in the middle. Looked up from germline, CDR1 is LGHNA and CDR2 is YSLEER. CDR3 DNA sequence: TGCGCCAGCAGCCCCCACGAGTTGGGAAAAGCTTGGTTCTTC. Its translation: CASSPHELGKAWFF.

This clonotype was counted only a few times. The DNA of the CDR3 is TGTGCCAGCAGTCCCCTAACGGGGGGCAGTTCACCCCTCCACTTT. Translating gives CASSPLTGGSSPLHF. The V and J genes are TRBV6-1 and TRBJ1-6, with D perhaps matching TRBD1 (6 bases). The length of the CDR3 is 15 residues. Per the germline V gene, CDR1 is MNHNS and CDR2 is SASEGT. Trimming removed 5 bases from V and 9 bases from J, with 17 bases in between.

This clonotype was counted ten times or more. The chain joins TRBV6-6 to TRBJ1-6; no clear D. Germline CDR1 MNHNY, CDR2 SVGAGI (reference sequence). CDR3 length equals 15 residues. V shed 1 base and J shed 11 bases, with 15 bases lying between them. Written as DNA, the CDR3 is TGTGCCAGCAGTTACTTATTACAAGGCGAGCCACCCCTCCACTTT. Amino acids: CASSYLLQGEPPLHF.

V gene TRBV5-4 combines with J gene TRBJ2-5, with 7 bases fitting TRBD2. This CDR3 region has 14 residues. The J segment lost 0 bases and the V segment lost 6 bases, leaving 5 bases of the junction unmatched. CDR1 is SGHNT and CDR2 is YYREEE in the germline V gene (reference sequence). The chain's CDR3 is CASTSLAYQETQYF. Here the CDR3 DNA reads TGTGCCAGCACCTCACTAGCGTACCAAGAGACCCAGTACTTC.

In its sample, this clonotype was seen a few times. The gene calls are TRBV29-1 and TRBJ2-4; maybe TRBD2 (5 bases). The CDR3 consists of 13 residues. Germline CDR1 and CDR2: SQVTM and ANQGSEA. The CDR3 DNA reads TGCAGTCGTTTGACGGGGGCCAAAAACATTCAGTACTTC. This gives the protein CSRLTGAKNIQYF.

This clonotype was seen a handful of times. This rearrangement joins TRBV29-1 to TRBJ1-2, with D perhaps TRBD1 (6 bases). Germline assignment: CDR1 SQVTM and CDR2 ANQGSEA. The CDR3 totals 13 residues. The V end lost 3 bases, the J end lost 2 bases, and 10 bases lay between the germline ends. The CDR3 loop reads CSVDQTGNYGYTF. Here the CDR3 DNA reads TGCAGCGTTGATCAGACAGGAAACTATGGCTACACCTTC.

In regard to this clonotype: Since a much larger clone is just one base distant, this may be a read error. The J gene is TRBJ2-1, the V gene TRBV5-1; TRBD2 matches at 7 bases. V shed 7 bases and J 8 bases; nucleotides not matched to a gene: 15. Germline V gene data show CDR1 as SGHRS and CDR2 as YFSETQ. The CDR3 contains 15 residues. CDR3 amino acids: CASSPGRATVHEQFF. The CDR3 DNA follows: TGCGCCAGCTCACCAGGGAGGGCCACGGTACATGAGCAGTTCTTC.

This clonotype was counted at least ten times. Mismatch with germline at one junction end may stem from a read error. V is TRBV5-1 and J is TRBJ2-1; 8 positions agree with TRBD2. The germline gives CDR1 SGHRS, CDR2 YFSETQ. This CDR3 has 11 residues. For the CDR3, the DNA is TGCGCCAGCAGCGATTGGACTAGCCGAGACTTC. Amino acids: CASSDWTSRDF.

Details on this clonotype: No conserved phenylalanine or tryptophan is present at the end of the CDR3, so a read error is the likely explanation. The chain links TRBV2 to TRBJ2-7; D is perhaps TRBD1 or TRBD2 (5 bases each). Per the germline V gene, CDR1 is SNHLY and CDR2 is FYNNEI. This CDR3 contains 14 residues. Deletions cut 4 bases from V and 0 bases from J, with 10 bases between. CDR3 bases: TGTGCCAGCAGTGGGGACCCTAGCTCCTACGAGCAGTACATC. This codes for CASSGDPSSYEQYI.

This clonotype was seen ten or more times. The V and J genes are TRBV10-3 and TRBJ2-1, with D tentatively TRBD1 (6 bases). The V gene's germline CDR1 is ENHRY and CDR2 SYGVKD. The CDR3 has 16 amino acids. Trimming removed 4 bases at V and 3 bases at J, with 16 bases between. The CDR3 DNA reads as TGTGCCATCAGTGGAAACTACCGGGACAACTACAATGAGCAGTTCTTC. Amino acids: CAISGNYRDNYNEQFF.

This clonotype was picked up many times. V and J are TRBV10-3 and TRBJ1-2, with a weak D call TRBD1 (6 bases). The germline V gene has CDR1 ENHRY and CDR2 SYGVKD. V lost 3 bases to trimming and J lost 2 bases, with 13 bases between them. The CDR3 sequence is 15 residues long. The DNA of the CDR3 is TGTGCCATCAGTGAACTACTTACAGGGAACTATGGCTACACCTTC. This sequence encodes CAISELLTGNYGYTF.

The chain carries TRBV7-2 and TRBJ2-3, with a weak D call TRBD2 (5 bases). The CDR3 runs to 17 residues. Trimming removed 0 bases at V and 2 bases at J, with 15 bases between. Germline V gene lookup returns CDR1 SGHTA and CDR2 FQGNSA. The CDR3 loop reads CASSLAGSSRSTDTQYF. CDR3 nucleotide sequence: TGTGCCAGCAGCTTAGCGGGGTCTAGCCGATCCACAGATACGCAGTATTTT.

This clonotype was counted many times. This rearrangement joins TRBV7-2 to TRBJ2-1, with unresolved D. V was pared by 4 bases and J by 6 bases, with 16 bases between. The CDR3 length is 15 residues. Germline CDR1 SGHTA, CDR2 FQGNSA. This chain's CDR3 is CASSYQSHLGNEQFF. In DNA form, the CDR3 reads TGTGCCAGCAGCTATCAGAGTCACCTAGGCAATGAGCAGTTCTTC.

This clonotype came up many times. The chain couples TRBV28 to TRBJ2-7; D remains ambiguous. This CDR3 is 12 amino acids long. CDR1 and CDR2 from the germline V gene are MDHEN and SYDVKM. Trimming removed 5 bases from V and 4 bases from J, with 9 bases in between. The DNA of the CDR3 is TGTGCCAGCAGTCGAGTCGGTTACGAGCAGTACTTC. Its protein product is CASSRVGYEQYF.

The rearrangement joins TRBV12-3 or TRBV12-4 to TRBJ2-3; TRBD2 matches 10 bases. With V trimmed by 2 bases and J by 5 bases, 7 bases remained unmatched. This CDR3 is built from 16 residues. CDR3: CASSLLASGSVDTQYF. For the CDR3, the DNA is TGTGCCAGCAGTTTACTCGCTAGCGGGAGTGTAGATACGCAGTATTTT.

The CDR3 spells CASSPGRINEQFF. CDR3 in DNA: TGTGCCAGCAGTCCCGGGAGGATTAATGAGCAGTTCTTC. The chain joins TRBV6-2 or TRBV6-3 to TRBJ2-1, with 7 bases aligning to TRBD2. J lost 7 bases, V lost 5 bases, and 5 bases had no gene match. Per the germline V gene, CDR1 is MNHEY and CDR2 is SVGEGT. The CDR3 spans 13 residues.

This clonotype came up a few times. The chain links TRBV29-1 to TRBJ2-7; no definite D call. This CDR3 has 12 amino acids. Germline V gene data show CDR1 as SQVTM and CDR2 as ANQGSEA. V was pared by 4 bases and J by 3 bases, with 10 bases between. CDR3 loop: CSVASGVYEQYF. CDR3 sequence (DNA): TGCAGCGTTGCGTCTGGGGTCTACGAGCAGTACTTC.

Of note for this clonotype: A much larger clone is a single base away; this may be a read error. The chain uses TRBV12-3 or TRBV12-4 and TRBJ2-7; weak D call: TRBD2 (5 bases). The CDR3 loop spans 15 amino acids. Trimming left V 6 bases short and J 7 bases short, with 22 bases between. The CDR3 loop is CASRPPGTQAGEQYF. Written as DNA, the CDR3 is TGTGCCAGCAGGCCCCCGGGAACCCAAGCAGGAGAGCAGTACTTC.

The V call is TRBV12-3 or TRBV12-4, the J call TRBJ2-5; TRBD1 might be the D (6 bases). The V and J ends lost 5 bases and 6 bases respectively, with 16 bases between them. The CDR3 is 14 residues long. The CDR3: CASSPASDSQTQYF. CDR3 bases: TGTGCCAGCAGTCCCGCCTCGGACAGTCAGACCCAGTACTTC.

This chain joins TRBV4-2 and TRBJ2-2; 7 nucleotides agree with TRBD2. CDR3 length equals 16 residues. Trimming took 0 bases from V and 4 from J; bases not matched to a gene: 5. Germline lookup yields CDR1 LGHNA and CDR2 YNFKEQ. This CDR3 reads CASSQEPRESTGELFF. CDR3 nucleotide sequence: TGTGCCAGCAGCCAAGAGCCGCGGGAGAGCACCGGGGAGCTGTTTTTT.

V usage is TRBV7-2 and J usage is TRBJ2-7; 7 bases fit TRBD2. Trimming took 3 bases from V and 7 from J; bases not matched to a gene: 9. This CDR3 has 14 residues. Germline V gives CDR1 SGHTA, CDR2 FQGNSA. The CDR3 loop reads CASSFERGPKEQYF. CDR3 in DNA: TGTGCCAGCAGCTTCGAGCGGGGTCCTAAAGAGCAGTACTTC.

V gene TRBV12-3 or TRBV12-4 combines with J gene TRBJ1-1, with no clear D. Trimming shortened V by 4 bases and J by 0 bases, and 9 bases separated the two germline ends. CDR3 length: 14 amino acids. The CDR3 DNA reads TGTGCCAGCAGTTGGTCCCCGATGAACACTGAAGCTTTCTTT. Protein sequence: CASSWSPMNTEAFF.

On this clonotype: A read error may be the cause here, since a much bigger clone is one base away. The chain employs TRBV5-1 and TRBJ1-1, with D hard to call. The CDR3 consists of 14 residues. Germline CDR1 reads SGHRS; CDR2 reads YFSETQ. CDR3 DNA sequence: TGCGCCAGCAGCTTTAATGATTTGAACACTGAAGATTTCTTT. This translates into CASSFNDLNTEDFF.

This rearrangement joins TRBV18 to TRBJ2-1; D is possibly TRBD2 (6 bases). The ends were cut back, 8 bases at V and 0 bases at J, with 14 bases in the middle. From germline, CDR1 is KGHSH and CDR2 LQKENI. The CDR3 consists of 15 residues. The CDR3 DNA follows: TGTGCCAGCGCCGATCTAGCGCTCTCCTACAATGAGCAGTTCTTC. Translated: CASADLALSYNEQFF.

J is TRBJ2-7 and V is TRBV7-2; D possibly corresponds to TRBD1 (6 bases). The CDR3 spans 15 residues. Looked up from germline, CDR1 is SGHTA and CDR2 is FQGNSA. Trimming took off 5 bases at V and 3 bases at J, with 17 bases between the two ends. CDR3 nucleotides: TGTGCCAGCAGCCGACAGACAGGCCTTTACTACGAGCAGTACTTC. It encodes CASSRQTGLYYEQYF.

The chain joins TRBV18 to TRBJ2-4; D is ambiguous. V lost 0 bases, J lost 0 bases, and 6 bases lay in between. Looked up from germline, CDR1 is KGHSH and CDR2 is LQKENI. CDR3 length: 15 amino acids. CDR3 amino acids: CASSPPNKAKNIQYF. The DNA for the CDR3 is TGTGCCAGCTCACCACCGAACAAAGCCAAAAACATTCAGTACTTC.